The 30 T cell receptor beta chains below were found in one sample sequenced in a study of tumor and adjacent non-tumor tissue in lung cancer. No cell sorting was done before RNA was extracted from the tissue. More than 3 cm separated this lung sample from the edge of the tumor. TCRbeta libraries were built with three rounds of nested PCR, modified from ARM-PCR. TCRdb independently ran MiXCR on the multiplex PCR reads; one entry per CDR3 protein. The data hold approximately 120,000 distinct CDR3 sequences, with 62% observed a single time. The sequenced material came from distant non-tumor lung tissue. The receptors derive from a man between 60 and 75 years old with non-small cell lung cancer.

Of note for this clonotype: An end of the junction does not agree with germline; a read error may underlie this. This chain connects TRBV11-3 to TRBJ2-7, with TRBD1 as a possible D gene (5 bases). Germline V lookup: CDR1 SGHNT, CDR2 YENEEA. The CDR3 has 16 amino acids. The CDR3 DNA reads as TGTGCCAGCTGCTTAGAAAATGGTCAGGGAAGCTGCGAGCAGTACTTC. Translated, it gives CASCLENGQGSCEQYF.

This clonotype has only a few counts. A much larger clone differs by one base, so this may be a read error. Since the CDR3 does not end with the conserved phenylalanine or tryptophan, this likely comes from a read error. The genes are TRBV4-1 and TRBJ2-5, with D possibly being TRBD2 (5 bases). This CDR3 has 15 amino acids. Per germline, CDR1 MGHRA and CDR2 YSYEKL. The V gene lost 1 base and the J gene lost 7 bases, with 16 bases spanning the gap. This CDR3 reads CASSQATVLGGTQYS. The CDR3 DNA is TGCGCCAGCAGCCAAGCGACGGTGCTCGGAGGGACCCAGTACTCC.

This clonotype was seen only a few times. V and J are TRBV7-9 and TRBJ1-2; tentative D call: TRBD1 (5 bases). Trimming removed 3 bases at V and 6 bases at J, with 11 bases between. Looked up from germline, CDR1 is SEHNR and CDR2 is FQNEAQ (reference sequence). This CDR3 is 13 amino acids long. The CDR3 loop is CASSFTGADGYTF. The CDR3 DNA follows: TGTGCCAGCAGCTTTACAGGAGCTGATGGCTACACCTTC.

V and J are TRBV2 and TRBJ2-2; 7 nucleotides agree with TRBD1. Per the germline V gene, CDR1 is SNHLY and CDR2 is FYNNEI. The CDR3 has 13 amino acids. The V and J ends lost 7 bases and 6 bases, in that order; junction bases with no gene match: 5. DNA of the CDR3: TGTGCCAGCAAAGGGACAGCCCCCGGGGAGCTGTTTTTT. Protein product: CASKGTAPGELFF.

In this sample, this clonotype turned up many times. The CDR3 here is CASSHVQENTEAFF. CDR3 nucleotides: TGCGCCAGCAGCCACGTCCAGGAGAACACTGAAGCTTTCTTT. The V call is TRBV4-1, the J call TRBJ1-1; D is ambiguous. The CDR3 runs 14 residues. The V gene's germline CDR1 is MGHRA and CDR2 YSYEKL. Trimming pared 3 bases from V and 1 base from J, leaving 9 bases between.

This chain connects TRBV12-3 or TRBV12-4 to TRBJ2-1; TRBD2 aligns across 8 bases. The CDR3 loop spans 16 amino acids. J lost 4 bases, V lost 9 bases, and 14 bases had no gene match. The CDR3, as DNA: TGTGCCAGTAATTTAGCGGAACTAGCGGTTTACAATGAGCAGTTCTTC. Translating it yields CASNLAELAVYNEQFF.

The chain has TRBV2 and TRBJ1-5, with D perhaps matching TRBD1 (5 bases). The J call may not be correct, given that the DNA end is closer to TRBJ2-3. Germline assignment: CDR1 SNHLY and CDR2 FYNNEI. The CDR3 spans 13 residues. CDR3 amino acids: CASRGQGNQPQYF. In DNA, the CDR3 is TGTGCCAGCAGGGGGCAGGGAAATCAGCCCCAGTATTTT.

This clonotype was counted many times. The chain has TRBV12-3 or TRBV12-4 and TRBJ2-3; D is unclear. The CDR3 length is 15 residues. V was cut by 4 bases and J by 4 bases, with 15 bases left in between. CDR3 DNA sequence: TGTGCCAGCAGTTCCGGTAGAAAGGTTTCAGATACGCAGTATTTT. Translated, it gives CASSSGRKVSDTQYF.

CDR3: CASSSAVTYSQETQYF. For the CDR3, the DNA is TGTGCCAGCAGCTCGGCGGTCACTTACTCCCAAGAGACCCAGTACTTC. This rearrangement joins TRBV11-1 to TRBJ2-5; D gene unclear. This CDR3 spans 16 amino acids. CDR1 and CDR2 from the germline V gene are SGHAT and FQDESV (reference sequence). The V and J ends lost 4 bases and 1 base respectively, with 16 bases between them.

With respect to this clonotype: Relative to the germline gene, one junction end is altered; a read error may explain this. This chain uses TRBV11-3 with TRBJ2-5, with D perhaps given as TRBD1 or TRBD2 (5 bases each). This CDR3 comprises 14 residues. Germline CDR1 and CDR2: SGHNT and YENEEA. The CDR3 DNA follows: TGTGCCAGCAGCCTCCGCTGGGACCAAAAGACCCAGTACTTC. Residues: CASSLRWDQKTQYF.

This clonotype has only a few counts. A much bigger clone sits one base away, suggesting this may be a read error. The gene calls are TRBV6-5 and TRBJ2-6; 11 bases are shared with TRBD2. The CDR3 loop spans 17 amino acids. CDR1 and CDR2 from the germline V gene are MNHEY and SVGAGI. The CDR3 reads CASRLAGVVSGANVPTF. Here the CDR3 DNA reads TGTGCCAGCAGACTAGCGGGAGTAGTTTCTGGGGCCAACGTCCCGACTTTC.

Note on this clonotype: It may be a read error: a sequence one base away is much more abundant. The V gene is TRBV6-6, the J gene TRBJ1-5; D gene unclear. Germline-derived CDR1 and CDR2 are MNHNY and SVGAGI (reference sequence). The CDR3 has 14 amino acids. The ends were cut back, 6 bases at V and 3 bases at J, with 12 bases in the middle. In DNA, the CDR3 is TGTGCCAGCAGGGAAATGACTCACAATCAGCCCCAGCATTTT. It is translated as CASREMTHNQPQHF.

By sample fraction, this clonotype is medium-sized. The chain employs TRBV11-1 and TRBJ1-2; tentatively, D is TRBD1 (6 bases). The germline V gene has CDR1 SGHAT and CDR2 FQDESV (reference sequence). The CDR3 extends over 13 amino acids. V lost 3 bases and J lost 6, with 11 bases in between. CDR3 DNA: TGTGCCAGCAGCTTTCAGGGGTCGGATGGCTACACCTTC. This codes for CASSFQGSDGYTF.

This clonotype was recorded many times. The chain couples TRBV6-2 or TRBV6-3 to TRBJ2-3; maybe TRBD2 (5 bases). The V gene's germline CDR1 is MNHEY and CDR2 SVGEGT. The V end was cut by 7 bases, the J end by 12 bases, with 17 bases between. The CDR3 sequence is 12 residues long. The CDR3, as DNA: TGTGCCAGCACCGGGGTGGATTTATGCCAGTATTTT. Translated: CASTGVDLCQYF.

This clonotype showed up many times. Given a much more abundant clone one base away, this may be a read error. The chain carries TRBV29-1 and TRBJ1-4, with D maybe TRBD1 (6 bases). The V and J ends lost 2 bases and 12 bases respectively, with 16 bases between them. Per germline, CDR1 SQVTM and CDR2 ANQGSEA. CDR3 length equals 13 residues. CDR3 DNA sequence: TGCAGCGTTGAAACAGGGAGGAATGGAGAACTGTTTTTT. It translates to CSVETGRNGELFF.

To note about this clonotype: Being one base from a much bigger clone, this may be a read error. The chain couples TRBV20-1 to TRBJ2-7; 10 nucleotides match TRBD1. CDR3 length: 15 residues. Per germline, CDR1 DFQATT and CDR2 SNEGSKA (reference sequence). The CDR3 here is CSARAPGQGNHEKYF. The CDR3, as DNA: TGCAGTGCTAGAGCCCCGGGACAGGGGAACCACGAGAAGTACTTC.

Points on this clonotype: A much bigger clone sits one base away, suggesting this may be a read error. J is TRBJ1-2 and V is TRBV6-1, with TRBD1 as a possible D gene (6 bases). V lost 10 bases, J lost 8 bases, and 23 bases lay in between. Looked up from germline, CDR1 is MNHNS and CDR2 is SASEGT. CDR3 length: 14 residues. The CDR3 DNA follows: TGTGCCAACAGCCTTACCGAAGGGGGTGGCGGCTACACCTTC. Its translation is CANSLTEGGGGYTF.

The chain recombines TRBV6-2 or TRBV6-3 with TRBJ2-2; D perhaps matches TRBD2 (5 bases). The CDR3 runs to 14 residues. Looked up from germline, CDR1 is MNHEY and CDR2 is SVGEGT. The CDR3 loop is CGSRTGTNTGELFF. CDR3 DNA sequence: TGTGGTAGCAGAACCGGGACGAACACCGGGGAGCTGTTTTTT.

As for this clonotype: A read error may account for a junction end that differs from germline. V is TRBV11-2 and J is TRBJ2-1, with D possibly matching TRBD2 (6 bases). The germline V gene has CDR1 SGHAT and CDR2 FQNNGV. CDR3 length equals 15 residues. CDR3 region: CASSPPGLAAHEQLF. The DNA for the CDR3 is TGTGCCAGCAGCCCCCCGGGATTAGCGGCACATGAGCAGTTGTTC.

In regard to this clonotype: One end of the junction varies from germline; a read error may be responsible. The chain links TRBV7-9 to TRBJ2-3; TRBD2 agrees at 8 bases. Germline V lookup: CDR1 SEHNR, CDR2 FQNEAQ (reference sequence). The CDR3 extends over 16 amino acids. The CDR3 loop is CASSLGVAGSTDMQYF. Written as DNA, the CDR3 is TGTGCCAGCAGCTTAGGAGTAGCGGGGAGCACAGATATGCAGTATTTT. Filled out from reference TRBV7-9 and TRBJ2-3, the complete variable domain reads DTGVSQNPRHKITKRGQNVTFRCDPISEHNRLYWYRQTLGQGPEFLTYFQNEAQLEKSRLLSDRFSAERPKGSFSTLEIQRTEQGDSAMYLCASSLGVAGSTDMQYFGPGTRLTVL.

Turning to this clonotype: Given a much more abundant clone one base away, this may be a read error. The chain is built from TRBV12-3 or TRBV12-4 and TRBJ2-2; TRBD1 matches 8 bases. The CDR3 length is 15 residues. V lost 5 bases and J lost 7; bases outside the gene matches: 9. The CDR3 region has the DNA TGTGCCAGCAGTCCGGGACAGGTGGAAGGCGGGGAGCTGTTTTTT. Translated, it gives CASSPGQVEGGELFF.

The chain's CDR3 is CVSSYPGLASEQFF. As DNA, the CDR3 is TGTGTCAGTAGTTATCCAGGACTAGCCTCTGAGCAGTTCTTC. The V call is TRBV6-6, the J call TRBJ2-1; 8 nucleotides match TRBD2. Germline CDR1 and CDR2: MNHNY and SVGAGI (reference sequence). This CDR3 has 14 residues.

In regard to this clonotype: A read error may be the cause here, since a much bigger clone is one base away. V gene TRBV5-1 combines with J gene TRBJ1-4, with a weak D call TRBD1 (5 bases). Germline V gene data show CDR1 as SGHRS and CDR2 as YFSETQ. CDR3 length: 16 residues. DNA of the CDR3: TGCGCCAGCAGCTTGGCCGGACACGGGACCAATGAAGAACTGTTTTTT. Translation gives CASSLAGHGTNEELFF.

Turning to this clonotype: The junction shows a germline mismatch at one end, possibly a read error. The chain has TRBV29-1 and TRBJ1-1; D remains ambiguous. The length of the CDR3 is 11 residues. Germline V gene sequence: CDR1 SQVTM, CDR2 ANQGSEA. CDR3 bases: TGCAGCGTTGAAAGGAACACTGAAGCTTTATTT. Its translation: CSVERNTEALF. The whole variable domain, remainder taken from reference TRBV29-1 and TRBJ1-1, is SAVISQKPSRDICQRGTSLTIQCQVDSQVTMMFWYRQQPGQSLTLIATANQGSEATYESGFVIDKFPISRPNLTFSTLTVSNMSPEDSSIYLCSVERNTEALFGQGTRLTVV.

The rearrangement joins TRBV29-1 to TRBJ1-1; D gene unclear. Germline loops: CDR1 SQVTM, CDR2 ANQGSEA. The V and J ends lost 5 bases and 0 bases respectively, with 16 bases between them. The CDR3 is 15 residues long. The CDR3 bases are TGCAGCGTTATGTTACTAGAAGGAATGAACACTGAAGCTTTCTTT. Translated: CSVMLLEGMNTEAFF.

This clonotype was detected only a few times. The V gene is TRBV6-1, the J gene TRBJ1-5; D call uncertain. This CDR3 region has 14 residues. V dropped 6 bases and J dropped 3 bases, with 12 bases sitting between them. The germline CDR1 and CDR2 sequences are MNHNS and SASEGT. This CDR3 is CASSELWPNQPQHF. The CDR3 nucleotides are TGTGCCAGCAGCGAGTTATGGCCCAATCAGCCCCAGCATTTT.

This clonotype was seen many times. The V call is TRBV10-3, the J call TRBJ2-2; D is possibly TRBD2 (7 bases). The germline V and J ends were trimmed by 7 bases and 7 bases, with 13 bases remaining between them. The CDR3 runs to 13 residues. CDR1 and CDR2 (germline): ENHRY, SYGVKD. The CDR3 DNA sequence: TGTGCCATCACGGGGGGCCTGGGCGGGGAGCTGTTTTTT. It encodes CAITGGLGGELFF.

This clonotype has ten or more counts. The CDR3 sequence: CASSYGQGAGANVLTF. The CDR3 coding sequence is TGTGCCAGCAGTTACGGGCAGGGGGCTGGGGCCAACGTCCTGACTTTC. The V call is TRBV6-2 or TRBV6-3, the J call TRBJ2-6; 7 nucleotides agree with TRBD1. J was trimmed by 2 bases and V by 2 bases; bases with no gene match: 3. The germline gives CDR1 MNHEY, CDR2 SVGEGT. The CDR3 totals 16 residues.

This clonotype was detected once. The junction and the germline gene differ at one end; a read error may be behind it. The chain couples TRBV29-1 to TRBJ2-2, with D perhaps given as TRBD1 or TRBD2 (5 bases each). Germline-derived CDR1 and CDR2 are SQVTM and ANQGSEA. CDR3 length equals 13 residues. CDR3 loop: CSAEVTGAGEMFF. The DNA of the CDR3 is TGCAGCGCTGAAGTAACCGGGGCCGGGGAGATGTTTTTT.

Note on this clonotype: The junction differs from germline at one of its ends, possibly a read error. The chain is built from TRBV5-4 and TRBJ2-3; TRBD2 matches at 7 bases. This CDR3 spans 15 amino acids. Germline loops: CDR1 SGHNT, CDR2 YYREEE (reference sequence). CDR3 nucleotide sequence: TGTGTCAGCAGCTTAGACGGGAGCGGGATGGATACGCAGTATTTT. It encodes CVSSLDGSGMDTQYF. The whole variable domain, remainder taken from reference TRBV5-4 and TRBJ2-3, is ETGVTQSPTHLIKTRGQQVTLRCSSQSGHNTVSWYQQALGQGPQFIFQYYREEENGRGNFPPRFSGLQFPNYSSELNVNALELDDSALYLCVSSLDGSGMDTQYFGPGTRLTVL.